This paragraph reports one TCR beta chain. Its antigen is not known. Libraries were prepared by immunoSEQ multiplex PCR; TCRdb keeps only in-frame clonotypes and omits some of them. The sample includes fewer than 120,000 clones, about 95% seen only once; the top ten take 2.5% to 3%. The data derive from a study of T cell responses to AZD1222 COVID-19 vaccine. The germline gives CDR1 SEHNR, CDR2 FQNEAQ (reference sequence). The CDR3 length is 14 residues. V lost 7 bases to trimming and J lost 0 bases, with 12 bases between them. Overall study findings and caveats: In a largely white British group with more females than males, clonal diversity was possibly underestimated. The number of AZD1222 recipients seropositive at baseline was only 5 to 7. Compared with day 0, the breadth and depth of the Spike-specific TCR repertoire rose significantly after two doses of AZD1222.

The specimen comprised peripheral blood, sampled 28 days after the second AZD1222 dose. The chain has TRBV7-9 and TRBJ1-1; perhaps TRBD1 as D (6 bases). The source is an adult who received the AZD1222 COVID-19 vaccine. CDR3 in DNA: TGTGCCAGCATCCTGGGACACCTGAACACTGAAGCTTTCTTT. Protein: CASILGHLNTEAFF.